Listed below are T cell receptor beta chains from one sample, sequenced in a study of Graves' ophthalmopathy and Graves' hyperthyroidism. A single record per CDR3 protein comes from TCRdb applying MiXCR to the multiplex PCR reads. The sample includes about 620,000 distinct CDR3 sequences, over 20% seen only once; the top ten take around 6.9%. The sequenced sample consisted of peripheral blood. All receptors come from a young woman with stable Graves' hyperthyroidism. Some clones in this sample may be carry-over from other donors' samples. Each CDR3 is given with its conserved first and last residue. The D gene is left open where the match is weak. Clone size is given for some rows only: seen once, a few or many times, or a class if the clone is expanded.

j_call v_call clone_size d_call cdr3_aa cdr3_nt
TRBJ1-2 TRBV20-1 many TRBD1 CSARRDRGPYVYGYTF TGCAGTGCTAGAAGGGACAGGGGTCCTTACGTCTATGGCTACACCTTC
TRBJ1-1 TRBV7-9 many NA CASSVHRAGDTEAFF TGTGCCAGCAGCGTCCACAGGGCTGGGGACACTGAAGCTTTCTTT
TRBJ2-7 TRBV7-2 many NA CASSAATGPYEQYF TGTGCCAGCAGTGCAGCAACAGGGCCCTACGAGCAGTACTTC
TRBJ2-7 TRBV3-1 few NA CASSPGNWPWEQYF TGTGCCAGCAGCCCTGGGAACTGGCCCTGGGAGCAGTACTTC
TRBJ1-2 TRBV7-2 many TRBD1 CASSPRGQVYGYTF TGTGCCAGCAGCCCCCGGGGACAGGTCTACGGCTACACCTTC
TRBJ2-7 TRBV27 many TRBD2 CASSLLAGEGDEQYF TGTGCCAGCAGTTTACTAGCGGGAGAGGGGGACGAGCAGTACTTC
TRBJ2-7 TRBV28 many TRBD1 CASRRTGNSYEQYF TGTGCCAGCAGAAGGACAGGGAACTCCTACGAGCAGTACTTC
TRBJ1-1 TRBV30 many NA CAWRALAGSETEAFF TGTGCCTGGAGAGCCTTGGCGGGGAGTGAGACTGAAGCTTTCTTT
TRBJ1-5 TRBV2 few NA CASIEGRTGRPQHF TGTGCCAGCATCGAGGGGCGAACGGGGAGGCCCCAGCATTTT
TRBJ2-7 TRBV6-1 once TRBD1 CASTPGTVIYEQYF TGTGCCAGTACCCCCGGGACAGTGATCTACGAGCAGTACTTC
TRBJ1-6 TRBV5-1 many NA CASSTNSGPSSPLHF TGCGCCAGCAGCACCAACAGCGGACCCTCCTCACCCCTCCACTTT
TRBJ2-2 TRBV6-5 many NA CASSYELRFFRAGELFF TGTGCCAGCAGTTACGAATTAAGGTTTTTTCGGGCCGGGGAGCTGTTTTTT
TRBJ2-7 TRBV4-1 NA NA CGSRGLKYEQYF TGCGGCAGCAGAGGCTTAAAATACGAGCAGTACTTC
TRBJ2-7 TRBV6-2/TRBV6-3 many NA CASSYSIPGQSGSVEQYF TGTGCCAGCAGTTACTCGATACCAGGACAGAGTGGGTCCGTCGAGCAGTACTTC
TRBJ2-3 TRBV15 NA NA CATSRVVVADTQYF TGTGCCACCAGCAGAGTGGTGGTGGCAGATACGCAGTATTTT
TRBJ1-2 TRBV7-2 many NA CASSLLMGGERDGYTF TGTGCCAGCAGCTTATTGATGGGGGGTGAGAGGGATGGCTACACCTTC
TRBJ2-2 TRBV27 NA TRBD1 CASSLSVQGAGELFF TGTGCCAGCAGTTTGTCGGTACAGGGGGCCGGGGAGCTGTTTTTT
TRBJ1-6 TRBV12-3/TRBV12-4 many TRBD1 CASRGDSYSPLHF TGTGCCAGCAGGGGGGACAGTTATTCACCCCTCCACTTT
TRBJ2-7 TRBV20-1 many NA CSARGPNYEQYF TGCAGTGCTAGGGGTCCTAACTACGAGCAGTACTTC
TRBJ2-7 TRBV19 many NA CASLDTSGMREQYF TGTGCCAGTCTCGACACTTCAGGGATGAGGGAGCAGTACTTC
TRBJ1-5 TRBV6-5 many NA CASSYSFGANQPQHF TGTGCCAGCAGTTACTCATTCGGTGCCAATCAGCCCCAGCATTTT
TRBJ2-7 TRBV7-8 many NA CASSPDGIGEQYF TGTGCCAGCAGCCCAGACGGTATCGGGGAGCAGTACTTC
TRBJ2-7 TRBV11-2 NA TRBD1 CASSFLGQGDEQYF TGTGCCAGCAGCTTCCTCGGACAGGGGGACGAGCAGTACTTC
TRBJ1-1 TRBV6-4 NA TRBD1 CASRPGQGNEAFF TGTGCCAGCAGGCCGGGACAGGGTAATGAAGCTTTCTTT
TRBJ2-5 TRBV6-1 NA TRBD1 CASSEVPPNLRDREETKYF TGTGCCAGCAGTGAAGTCCCCCCCAACCTGCGGGACAGGGAGGAGACCAAGTACTTC
TRBJ1-3 TRBV6-2/TRBV6-3 many NA CASSYSLRTESSGNTIYF TGTGCCAGCAGTTATAGTCTCCGGACGGAGAGCTCTGGAAACACCATATATTTT
TRBJ1-1 TRBV27 many TRBD1 CASQRQGGTEAFF TGTGCCAGCCAAAGACAGGGTGGTACTGAAGCTTTCTTT
TRBJ2-7 TRBV6-2/TRBV6-3 NA NA CASSYLGSDYEQYF TGTGCCAGCAGTTACCTTGGATCCGACTACGAGCAGTACTTC
TRBJ2-2 TRBV7-3 many NA CASSLMLTGELFF TGTGCCAGCAGCTTAATGCTAACCGGGGAGCTGTTTTTT
TRBJ1-1 TRBV5-1 few NA CASSLAPQDGNTEAFF TGCGCCAGCAGCTTGGCCCCACAGGACGGAAACACTGAAGCTTTCTTT
TRBJ1-5 TRBV28 many NA CASRSRGVSNQPQHF TGTGCCAGCAGGTCTCGGGGAGTTAGCAATCAGCCCCAGCATTTT
TRBJ2-7 TRBV12-5 NA NA CASRSGHKDEQYF TGTGCTAGTCGTTCGGGACATAAGGACGAGCAGTACTTC
TRBJ1-1 TRBV2 many NA CASSVGQVMNTEAFF TGTGCCAGCAGCGTGGGACAAGTGATGAACACTGAAGCTTTCTTT
TRBJ2-7 TRBV29-1 NA NA CSVEGAGAAYEQYF TGCAGCGTTGAAGGGGCGGGTGCAGCCTACGAGCAGTACTTC
TRBJ2-5 TRBV4-1 few NA CASSHPGQQQETQYF TGCGCCAGCAGCCATCCCGGACAGCAGCAAGAGACCCAGTACTTC
TRBJ1-1 TRBV11-2 NA TRBD1 CASSIIRGSLRGQNTEAFF TGTGCCAGCAGCATCATCCGGGGATCTCTCAGGGGGCAGAACACTGAAGCTTTCTTT
TRBJ1-2 TRBV25-1 NA NA CASSERESVYGYTF TGTGCCAGCAGTGAACGAGAGTCCGTTTATGGCTACACCTTC
TRBJ1-2 TRBV2 many NA CASSEGTSWGYTF TGTGCCAGCAGTGAAGGGACATCTTGGGGCTACACCTTC
TRBJ2-5 TRBV2 few TRBD2 CASSRTSGGAVETQYF TGTGCCAGCAGTAGGACTAGCGGGGGGGCCGTGGAGACCCAGTACTTC
TRBJ2-7 TRBV20-1 many TRBD2 CSARSLAGSYEQYF TGCAGTGCTAGGTCCCTAGCGGGGTCCTACGAGCAGTACTTC
TRBJ1-2 TRBV11-2 many NA CASSLSTGTYGYTF TGTGCCAGCAGCCTTAGCACAGGGACCTATGGCTACACCTTC
TRBJ2-2 TRBV6-1 NA TRBD1 CASSPDRAGTGELFF TGTGCCAGCTCACCGGACAGGGCCGGCACCGGGGAGCTGTTTTTT
TRBJ1-5 TRBV6-1 many TRBD1 CASSGQGTGSSNQPQHF TGTGCCAGCAGTGGCCAAGGGACAGGGTCTAGCAATCAGCCCCAGCATTTT
TRBJ2-2 TRBV6-2/TRBV6-3 NA NA CASSPTHRDLRHHTGELFF TGTGCCAGCAGTCCAACCCATCGGGACCTCCGACACCACACCGGGGAGCTGTTTTTT
TRBJ2-7 TRBV27 many TRBD2 CASSLATSASYEQYF TGTGCCAGCAGTTTGGCTACTAGCGCCAGCTACGAGCAGTACTTC
TRBJ2-5 TRBV20-1 many TRBD2 CSARSVWEGAEAGVYGETQYF TGCAGTGCTAGAAGTGTCTGGGAGGGTGCAGAAGCGGGAGTCTACGGAGAGACCCAGTACTTC